A single sample is the source of the 3 T cell receptor beta chains below, sequenced in a study of T-cell reconstitution after alpha-beta-depleted transplantation in children. Unique molecular identifiers were used in preparing the TCRbeta library. TCRdb analysed the PCR reads with MiXCR anew, one entry per CDR3 protein. The sample consists of 350,000 to 400,000 distinct CDR3 sequences, about an eighth of them appearing once. The specimen was PBMCs, collected from the stem cell graft. Source of these receptors: a human donor who donated a stem cell graft to a child with Fanconi anemia.

This rearrangement joins TRBV30 to TRBJ2-3, with D tentatively TRBD1 (5 bases). The CDR3 spans 13 residues. The ends were cut back, 4 bases at V and 3 bases at J, with 11 bases in the middle. Germline V lookup: CDR1 GTSNPN, CDR2 SVGIG (reference sequence). CDR3 protein: CAWKVPGTDTQYF. CDR3 nucleotide sequence: TGTGCCTGGAAAGTGCCAGGGACAGATACGCAGTATTTT.

The chain recombines TRBV15 with TRBJ2-5; 7 bases fit TRBD1. The J segment lost 3 bases and the V segment lost 5 bases, leaving 12 bases of the junction unmatched. Per the germline V gene, CDR1 is LNHNV and CDR2 is YYDKDF (reference sequence). The CDR3 is 16 residues long. CDR3 sequence reads: CATSVVSGGTKETQYF. CDR3 bases: TGTGCCACCAGCGTAGTATCAGGGGGTACTAAAGAGACCCAGTACTTC.

This chain connects TRBV5-6 to TRBJ1-3; TRBD1 agrees at 9 bases. The CDR3 is 17 amino acids. The V segment lost 0 bases and the J segment 0 bases; nucleotides outside the gene matches: 4. Germline V gene data show CDR1 as SGHDT and CDR2 as YYEEEE. The CDR3 nucleotides are TGTGCCAGCAGCTTGGACGGGACAGGGTCCTCTGGAAACACCATATATTTT. The encoded protein is CASSLDGTGSSGNTIYF.